This T cell receptor beta chain was observed in a study of T-cell reconstitution after alpha-beta-depleted transplantation in children. TCRbeta library preparation incorporated unique molecular identifiers. TCRdb used MiXCR to reprocess the PCR reads, holding one entry per CDR3 protein. Of around 490,000 distinct CDR3 sequences detected, around 10% appear once; the ten largest clones hold about 15%. The V end lost 8 bases, the J end lost 5 bases, and 10 bases lay between the germline ends. Germline CDR1 and CDR2: MDHEN and SYDVKM. This CDR3 has 12 amino acids. The chain joins TRBV28 to TRBJ1-5; TRBD1 is a possible D gene (6 bases). Here the sequenced sample was PBMCs, mostly from graft donor cells, taken 180 days after TCRalphabeta/CD19-depleted stem cell transplant. This TCR was recovered from a female patient aged 2 to 10 who had a stem cell transplant for aplastic anemia, so the T cells may come from the graft donor. Here the CDR3 reads CASVGGDQPQHF. The CDR3, as DNA: TGTGCCAGCGTGGGGGGCGATCAGCCCCAGCATTTT.